One and the same sample provided the 28 T cell receptor beta chains below, sequenced in a study of neurological immune-mediated disorders (dated by TCRdb to the late 2010s). Receptor libraries were prepared by 5' RACE. The instrument was an Illumina HiSeq 2500. TCRdb trimmed public reads at Q25 via fastp, called clones via MiXCR and kept in-frame beta chains. Rows with a matching CDR3 protein are joined into one entry that keeps the most common DNA and genes. This sample gives about 80,000 distinct CDR3 sequences in total; 4.5% to 6.5% of them show up just once. Of the sample, 2% to 2.5% is held by the ten largest clones. The source material was PBMCs. The receptor set was obtained from a young woman with multiple sclerosis.

This clonotype was recorded many times. V is TRBV3-1 and J is TRBJ1-4; 8 bases are a match to TRBD1. The germline V gene has CDR1 LGHDT and CDR2 YNNKEL (reference sequence). This CDR3 is 18 amino acids long. V trimming: 2 bases; J trimming: 7 bases; junction bases outside the gene matches: 15. In nucleotides, the CDR3 is TGTGCCAGCAGCCAAATGGACAGGGTGCACGCGGGGGGTGAAAAACTGTTTTTT. Amino acid sequence: CASSQMDRVHAGGEKLFF.

This clonotype has ten or more counts. This chain links TRBV11-1 with TRBJ2-6; D is possibly TRBD2 (6 bases). There are 15 residues in the CDR3. V gave up 5 bases and J gave up 3 bases, with 11 bases separating them. Germline assignment: CDR1 SGHAT and CDR2 FQDESV (reference sequence). The CDR3 bases are TGTGCCAGCAGCCCCGGGACTGGTGGGGCCAACGTCCTGACTTTC. This encodes CASSPGTGGANVLTF.

In this sample, this clonotype turned up many times. The J gene is TRBJ2-7, the V gene TRBV20-1, with 10 bases matching TRBD2. This CDR3 has 13 residues. The germline V gene has CDR1 DFQATT and CDR2 SNEGSKA (reference sequence). V lost 7 bases to trimming and J lost 3 bases; unmatched junction nucleotides: 6. The CDR3 protein is CSVLAGVDYEQYF. The CDR3 DNA sequence: TGCAGTGTCCTAGCGGGAGTTGACTACGAGCAGTACTTC.

This clonotype occurred many times. The chain carries TRBV20-1 and TRBJ2-7; D might be TRBD1 (6 bases). CDR1 is DFQATT and CDR2 is SNEGSKA in the germline V gene (reference sequence). V was trimmed by 1 base and J by 6 bases, leaving 10 bases between them. CDR3 length: 12 amino acids. As DNA, the CDR3 is TGCAGTGCTAGAGGTACAGGGACCGAGCAGTACTTC. Its translation is CSARGTGTEQYF.

At least ten counts were recorded for this clonotype. The chain recombines TRBV30 with TRBJ1-4; D perhaps matches TRBD1 (6 bases). Germline-derived CDR1 and CDR2 are GTSNPN and SVGIG (reference sequence). CDR3 length equals 13 residues. The ends were cut back, 3 bases at V and 6 bases at J, with 11 bases in the middle. The CDR3 here is CAWRTGLDEKLFF. The CDR3 DNA reads TGTGCCTGGAGGACAGGCCTGGATGAAAAACTGTTTTTT.

This clonotype occurred many times. The V and J genes are TRBV7-8 and TRBJ2-1; D is possibly TRBD2 (5 bases). V was trimmed by 1 base and J by 3 bases, leaving 7 bases between them. The CDR3 runs to 14 residues. CDR1 and CDR2 (germline): SGHVS, FQNEAQ. CDR3 DNA: TGTGCCAGCAGCTTAGTTCGGGGCTACAATGAGCAGTTCTTC. Amino acid sequence: CASSLVRGYNEQFF.

For the CDR3, the DNA is TGTGCCAGCAGTCAAGGGGGACCCTCCTACAATGAGCAGTTCTTC. Its protein is CASSQGGPSYNEQFF. The chain couples TRBV7-6 to TRBJ2-1; tentatively, D is TRBD1 (6 bases). Trimming removed 6 bases at V and 0 bases at J, with 12 bases between. The CDR3 is made up of 15 amino acids. From germline, CDR1 is SGHVS and CDR2 FNYEAQ.

This clonotype was observed many times. The chain couples TRBV12-3 or TRBV12-4 to TRBJ2-3; 12 nucleotides match TRBD2. This CDR3 has 16 amino acids. The trim removed 6 bases at V and 5 bases at J, leaving 9 bases unmatched. The CDR3 spells CASSPRLAGEVDTQYF. As DNA, the CDR3 is TGTGCCAGCAGCCCGAGACTAGCGGGAGAGGTAGATACGCAGTATTTT.

This clonotype appeared many times. The chain has TRBV12-3 or TRBV12-4 and TRBJ2-3; 7 bases agree with TRBD1. This CDR3 comprises 16 residues. V lost 0 bases and J lost 2; bases outside the gene matches: 5. The CDR3, as DNA: TGTGCCAGCAGTTTAGCCGGGACAGCATTCACAGATACGCAGTATTTT. It is translated as CASSLAGTAFTDTQYF.

Of note for this clonotype: It is likely a read error, because the conserved phenylalanine at the end of the CDR3 is missing. The chain links TRBV29-1 to TRBJ2-1; maybe TRBD2 (7 bases). The CDR3 sequence is 16 residues long. Germline V gene sequence: CDR1 SQVTM, CDR2 ANQGSEA. Trimming pared 4 bases from V and 7 bases from J, leaving 23 bases between. CDR3 residues: CSVGPLEGGPENEQFY. In nucleotides, the CDR3 is TGCAGCGTTGGTCCCTTAGAGGGGGGGCCAGAAAATGAGCAGTTCTAC.

The rearrangement links TRBV20-1 to TRBJ2-2; no firm D call. Trimming cost V 0 bases and J 4 bases, with 15 bases left between them. This CDR3 is built from 16 residues. CDR1 and CDR2 (germline): DFQATT, SNEGSKA (reference sequence). Written as DNA, the CDR3 is TGCAGTGCTAGAGATTTGTATGCGAGTAGCACCGGGGAGCTGTTTTTT. Its translation: CSARDLYASSTGELFF.

This clonotype was observed many times. The chain recombines TRBV20-1 with TRBJ1-6; D unresolved. Germline CDR1 reads DFQATT; CDR2 reads SNEGSKA (reference sequence). Deletions cut 7 bases from V and 3 bases from J, with 16 bases between. CDR3 length equals 15 residues. The CDR3 loop is CSVSSRKNYNSPLHF. In nucleotides, the CDR3 is TGCAGTGTGAGCTCCAGGAAAAACTATAATTCACCCCTCCACTTT.

This clonotype was observed at least ten times. The rearrangement uses TRBV27 and TRBJ1-2; 8 bases align to TRBD1. Germline V gene lookup returns CDR1 MNHEY and CDR2 SMNVEV (reference sequence). There are 15 residues in the CDR3. Germline trimming cut 5 bases from V and 8 bases from J; bases unmatched to any gene: 13. CDR3 protein: CASSNDRGDPWGYTF. The CDR3 DNA follows: TGTGCCAGCAGTAACGACAGGGGCGATCCGTGGGGCTACACCTTC.

This clonotype was counted at least ten times. This sequence joins TRBV7-9 and TRBJ1-1, with D perhaps TRBD1 (5 bases). V was cut by 3 bases and J by 8 bases, with 13 bases left in between. This CDR3 has 13 residues. Germline V gives CDR1 SEHNR, CDR2 FQNEAQ (reference sequence). The CDR3 DNA reads as TGTGCCAGCAGCTTTGCAGGGCGGGCAGAAGCTTTCTTT. Protein: CASSFAGRAEAFF.

This clonotype was seen at least ten times. This rearrangement joins TRBV20-1 to TRBJ2-3; unclear D gene. The germline CDR1 and CDR2 sequences are DFQATT and SNEGSKA (reference sequence). The ends were cut back, 3 bases at V and 6 bases at J, with 10 bases in the middle. CDR3 length: 12 amino acids. The CDR3 DNA reads as TGCAGTGCTAGGGGCTTTGCGGATACGCAGTATTTT. This sequence encodes CSARGFADTQYF.

This clonotype has at least ten counts. This chain uses TRBV12-3 or TRBV12-4 with TRBJ2-2; tentatively, D is TRBD2 (6 bases). V lost 3 bases, J lost 0 bases, and 17 bases lay in between. The CDR3 spans 18 residues. The CDR3 nucleotides are TGTGCCAGCAGTTTGCGGAGGGGCGGGGTATCGAACACCGGGGAGCTGTTTTTT. It translates to CASSLRRGGVSNTGELFF.

In this sample, this clonotype turned up many times. At one boundary the junction diverges from the germline segment, which might be a read error. The chain joins TRBV5-1 to TRBJ2-3, with D maybe TRBD1 (6 bases). Germline V gene sequence: CDR1 SGHRS, CDR2 YFSETQ. The CDR3 runs to 17 residues. CDR3 DNA: TGCGCCAGCACCTTGGAAGGGGGTTGGCGAACCACAGATACGCAGTATTTT. Its protein is CASTLEGGWRTTDTQYF.

The table lists this clonotype with many counts. This sequence joins TRBV2 and TRBJ2-7, with 8 bases identical to TRBD2. CDR1 and CDR2 from the germline V gene are SNHLY and FYNNEI. J was trimmed by 6 bases and V by 3 bases; bases with no gene match: 4. The CDR3 spans 13 residues. As DNA, the CDR3 is TGTGCCAGCAGTGAGGAGAGCGGGGGCGAGCAGTACGTC. Translation: CASSEESGGEQYV.

This clonotype was recorded many times. V is TRBV20-1 and J is TRBJ2-5; TRBD1 matches at 7 bases. Trimming took 6 bases from V and 0 from J; bases not matched to a gene: 4. CDR1 DFQATT and CDR2 SNEGSKA come from the germline V gene (reference sequence). The CDR3 has 13 residues. In DNA form, the CDR3 reads TGCAGTGCCTGGGGACAGAACCAAGAGACCCAGTACTTC. Its translation is CSAWGQNQETQYF.

This clonotype was seen at least ten times. This chain connects TRBV5-1 to TRBJ2-5; 7 positions match TRBD1. Germline CDR1 and CDR2: SGHRS and YFSETQ. The CDR3 sequence is 15 residues long. The ends lost 3 bases at V and 5 bases at J; junction bases unmatched: 10. CDR3 DNA: TGCGCCAGCAGCTCCACCGGGACAGCAGGGGAGACCCAGTACTTC. It specifies CASSSTGTAGETQYF.

This clonotype has at least ten counts. The rearrangement links TRBV7-2 to TRBJ2-2; a weak D match, TRBD1 (6 bases). The CDR3 length is 15 residues. Trimming stripped 5 bases from V and 0 bases from J, with 10 bases between. Germline V gives CDR1 SGHTA, CDR2 FQGNSA. CDR3 coding DNA: TGTGCCAGCAGCCCGACAGGCTCGAACACCGGGGAGCTGTTTTTT. Translating gives CASSPTGSNTGELFF.

In this sample, this clonotype turned up a few times. The chain uses TRBV14 and TRBJ1-1, with a possible D match to TRBD1 (5 bases). This CDR3 comprises 14 residues. CDR1 SGHDN and CDR2 FVKESK come from the germline V gene. The V gene lost 1 base and the J gene lost 7 bases, with 13 bases spanning the gap. The CDR3 nucleotides are TGTGCCAGCAGCCAAGTAGCGGGGCCCGGTGAAGCTTTCTTT. Its protein is CASSQVAGPGEAFF.

Many counts were recorded for this clonotype. J is TRBJ2-1 and V is TRBV5-1; TRBD2 agrees at 13 bases. The ends lost 3 bases at V and 4 bases at J; junction bases unmatched: 7. Germline lookup yields CDR1 SGHRS and CDR2 YFSETQ. The CDR3 loop spans 17 amino acids. This CDR3 is CASSSGLAGAKYNEQFF. In nucleotides, the CDR3 is TGCGCCAGCAGCTCCGGACTAGCGGGAGCTAAATACAATGAGCAGTTCTTC.

This clonotype was found many times. This sequence joins TRBV20-1 and TRBJ2-1, with D uncertain. The V end lost 3 bases, the J end lost 6 bases, and 15 bases lay between the germline ends. This CDR3 is 14 amino acids long. Per the germline V gene, CDR1 is DFQATT and CDR2 is SNEGSKA (reference sequence). CDR3 sequence (DNA): TGCAGTGCTAGTCCCGGGTCGACTCTCAATGAGCAGTTCTTC. Translation gives CSASPGSTLNEQFF.

Concerning this clonotype: A much more abundant neighbour one base away suggests this may be a read error. This rearrangement joins TRBV20-1 to TRBJ2-3, with D possibly being TRBD2 (5 bases). Deletions cut 2 bases from V and 5 bases from J, with 14 bases between. The CDR3 sequence is 14 residues long. Germline CDR1 is DFQATT and CDR2 is SNEGSKA (reference sequence). The CDR3 DNA sequence: TGCAGTGCTAGATCAGATGCCCGGGAAGATACGCAGTATTTT. It specifies CSARSDAREDTQYF.

This clonotype was found many times. The CDR3 sequence: CASSPQGLAPDTQYF. CDR3 DNA: TGTGCCAGCAGCCCCCAAGGACTAGCCCCAGATACGCAGTATTTT. The chain is built from TRBV7-2 and TRBJ2-3; 8 bases align to TRBD2. J lost 4 bases, V lost 5 bases, and 8 bases had no gene match. This CDR3 is 15 amino acids long. Germline CDR1 reads SGHTA; CDR2 reads FQGNSA.

This clonotype was seen ten or more times. The chain uses TRBV6-2 or TRBV6-3 and TRBJ1-4, with TRBD1 matching 7 bases. Germline assignment: CDR1 MNHEY and CDR2 SVGEGT. There are 15 residues in the CDR3. V trimming: 9 bases; J trimming: 0 bases; junction bases outside the gene matches: 7. CDR3 DNA sequence: TGTGCCAGTCGAATGGGACAGACAACTAATGAAAAACTGTTTTTT. This codes for CASRMGQTTNEKLFF.

CDR3 in DNA: TGTGCCAGCAGCCGAGGACTAGCGGGGGGGACCGGGGAGCTGTTTTTT. This gives the protein CASSRGLAGGTGELFF. This sequence joins TRBV4-2 and TRBJ2-2; 15 bases are shared with TRBD2. Trimming took 4 bases from V and 5 from J; bases not matched to a gene: 2. This CDR3 spans 16 amino acids. Germline loops: CDR1 LGHNA, CDR2 YNFKEQ.